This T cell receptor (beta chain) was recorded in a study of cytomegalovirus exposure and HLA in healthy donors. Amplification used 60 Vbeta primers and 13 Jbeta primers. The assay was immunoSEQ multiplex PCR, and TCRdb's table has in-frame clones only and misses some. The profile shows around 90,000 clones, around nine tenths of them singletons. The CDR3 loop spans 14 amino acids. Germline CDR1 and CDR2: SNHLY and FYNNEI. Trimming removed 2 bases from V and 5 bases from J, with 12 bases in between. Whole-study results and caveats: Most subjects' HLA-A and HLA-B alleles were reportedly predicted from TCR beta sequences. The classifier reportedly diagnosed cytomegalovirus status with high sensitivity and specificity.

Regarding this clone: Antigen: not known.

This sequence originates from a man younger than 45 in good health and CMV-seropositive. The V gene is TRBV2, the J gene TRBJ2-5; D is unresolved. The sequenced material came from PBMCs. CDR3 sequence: CASSELSYFETQYF. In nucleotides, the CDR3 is TGTGCCAGCAGTGAATTATCCTATTTTGAGACCCAGTACTTC.